This is a list of T cell receptor beta chains from one sample in a study of shared clonotypes between healthy human individuals. Using immunoSEQ multiplex PCR, the repertoire was profiled, and TCRdb retains in-frame clones only, with some absent. This table holds 1 million to 1.3 million clones, 75% to 85% found once. What was sequenced was memory CD4+ T cells from PBMCs. The receptors originated from a man between 18 and 35 years old in good health. Some clones in this sample may be carry-over from other donors' samples. CDR3s include the opening cysteine and the closing phenylalanine or tryptophan. The order of the fields is D gene, CDR3 length, clone size, V gene, J gene, CDR3 DNA, CDR3 protein. The D gene is left open where the match is weak. The size field is filled for only some rows; it gives once, few, many or a size class.

D gene: NA; CDR3 length: 12; clone size: NA; V gene: TRBV29-1; J gene: TRBJ2-3; CDR3 DNA: TGCAGCGTTGAGACCTATGGAGGGGAGTCGTATTTT; CDR3 protein: CSVETYGGESYF
D gene: NA; CDR3 length: 15; clone size: NA; V gene: TRBV28; J gene: TRBJ2-5; CDR3 DNA: TGTGCCAGCTCCATCAGGGGACTGCCTGACGAGACCCAGTACTTC; CDR3 protein: CASSIRGLPDETQYF
D gene: NA; CDR3 length: 14; clone size: NA; V gene: TRBV7-8; J gene: TRBJ2-2; CDR3 DNA: TGTGCCAGCAGCTTAGGACGGTCCACCGGGGAGCTGTTTTTT; CDR3 protein: CASSLGRSTGELFF
D gene: NA; CDR3 length: 14; clone size: once; V gene: TRBV11-2; J gene: TRBJ1-2; CDR3 DNA: TGTGCCAGCAGCTTAGCAGGACAAACCTATGGCTACACCTTC; CDR3 protein: CASSLAGQTYGYTF
D gene: NA; CDR3 length: 16; clone size: NA; V gene: TRBV6-1; J gene: TRBJ2-1; CDR3 DNA: TGTGCCAGCAGTGAAGAACAGGTCTATTCCTACAATGAGCAGTTCTTC; CDR3 protein: CASSEEQVYSYNEQFF
D gene: NA; CDR3 length: 14; clone size: NA; V gene: TRBV11-1; J gene: TRBJ2-5; CDR3 DNA: TGTGCCAGCAGCGCCCGGACTTTTCAAGAGACCCAGTACTTC; CDR3 protein: CASSARTFQETQYF
D gene: NA; CDR3 length: 14; clone size: few; V gene: TRBV4-2; J gene: TRBJ1-3; CDR3 DNA: TGTGCCAGCAGCCAACCGGGGGCTGGAAACACCATATATTTT; CDR3 protein: CASSQPGAGNTIYF
D gene: NA; CDR3 length: 14; clone size: NA; V gene: TRBV18; J gene: TRBJ1-1; CDR3 DNA: TGTGCCAGCTCACAACAGACTATGAACACTGAAGCTTTCTTT; CDR3 protein: CASSQQTMNTEAFF
D gene: NA; CDR3 length: 18; clone size: NA; V gene: TRBV5-1; J gene: TRBJ2-7; CDR3 DNA: TGCGCCAGCAGCTTGGCATTAAAGGCGACAGCGGACTCCTACGAGCAGTACTTC; CDR3 protein: CASSLALKATADSYEQYF
D gene: NA; CDR3 length: 14; clone size: NA; V gene: TRBV5-4; J gene: TRBJ2-2; CDR3 DNA: TGTGCCAGCAGCTTGCGAGGGGACACCGGGGAGCTGTTTTTT; CDR3 protein: CASSLRGDTGELFF
D gene: NA; CDR3 length: 15; clone size: NA; V gene: TRBV4-3; J gene: TRBJ1-2; CDR3 DNA: TGCGCCAGCAGCCAAGGTTCCCCAGGGTACTATGGCTACACCTTC; CDR3 protein: CASSQGSPGYYGYTF
D gene: TRBD1; CDR3 length: 15; clone size: NA; V gene: TRBV9; J gene: TRBJ1-2; CDR3 DNA: TGTGCCAGCAGCGCCGGACAGGGGGGCCACTATGGCTACACCTTC; CDR3 protein: CASSAGQGGHYGYTF
D gene: TRBD1; CDR3 length: 17; clone size: NA; V gene: TRBV30; J gene: TRBJ1-6; CDR3 DNA: TGTGCCTGCCCGGCGGCGGGACAGGGGGCCTATAATTCACCCCTCCACTTT; CDR3 protein: CACPAAGQGAYNSPLHF
D gene: NA; CDR3 length: 15; clone size: NA; V gene: TRBV7-9; J gene: TRBJ1-1; CDR3 DNA: TGTGCCAGCAGCTTAGGCCTCGGGGAGAACACTGAAGCTTTCTTT; CDR3 protein: CASSLGLGENTEAFF
D gene: NA; CDR3 length: 13; clone size: NA; V gene: TRBV10-3; J gene: TRBJ2-1; CDR3 DNA: TGTGCCATCAGTGACAGGGTTTACAATGAGCAGTTCTTC; CDR3 protein: CAISDRVYNEQFF
D gene: NA; CDR3 length: 14; clone size: NA; V gene: TRBV5-4; J gene: TRBJ2-7; CDR3 DNA: TGTGCCAGCAGCTTGGATTTGGCAGCTTACGAGCAGTACTTC; CDR3 protein: CASSLDLAAYEQYF
D gene: NA; CDR3 length: 14; clone size: NA; V gene: TRBV7-2; J gene: TRBJ2-7; CDR3 DNA: TGTGCCAGCTGCCCCTTCCTAGCGACCTACGAGCAGTACTTC; CDR3 protein: CASCPFLATYEQYF
D gene: TRBD1; CDR3 length: 17; clone size: NA; V gene: TRBV25-1; J gene: TRBJ1-1; CDR3 DNA: TGTGCCAGCAGTGATAGTTCCAGGGGGCCCCAGAGGACTGAAGCTTTCTTT; CDR3 protein: CASSDSSRGPQRTEAFF